What follows describes a single T cell receptor (beta chain). This record belongs to a study of blood T cell repertoires in COVID-19. Turning to the study itself: PBMCs, B-cell-depleted T cells, or T cells provided the cDNA or gDNA that made up the material.

Authors' methods: The assay estimated nucleated cells by amplifying reference gene primers. This table comes from immunoSEQ multiplex PCR, and its TCRdb copy is limited to in-frame clones, with some not included. V and J calls and clone size are those listed in that table; D and trimming were worked out from the DNA. The table shows roughly 120,000 clones, with about nine tenths occurring only once. The CDR3 spans 13 residues. V lost 6 bases and J lost 4; bases outside the gene matches: 3. The chain joins TRBV12-3 or TRBV12-4 to TRBJ1-2, with 9 bases fitting TRBD1. The TCR was taken from a human donor with active COVID-19. The donor label of this sample is uncertain. Source material: peripheral blood. CDR3 nucleotides: TGTGCCAGCAGGGGACAGGGAATCTATGGCTACACCTTC. Its protein is CASRGQGIYGYTF.